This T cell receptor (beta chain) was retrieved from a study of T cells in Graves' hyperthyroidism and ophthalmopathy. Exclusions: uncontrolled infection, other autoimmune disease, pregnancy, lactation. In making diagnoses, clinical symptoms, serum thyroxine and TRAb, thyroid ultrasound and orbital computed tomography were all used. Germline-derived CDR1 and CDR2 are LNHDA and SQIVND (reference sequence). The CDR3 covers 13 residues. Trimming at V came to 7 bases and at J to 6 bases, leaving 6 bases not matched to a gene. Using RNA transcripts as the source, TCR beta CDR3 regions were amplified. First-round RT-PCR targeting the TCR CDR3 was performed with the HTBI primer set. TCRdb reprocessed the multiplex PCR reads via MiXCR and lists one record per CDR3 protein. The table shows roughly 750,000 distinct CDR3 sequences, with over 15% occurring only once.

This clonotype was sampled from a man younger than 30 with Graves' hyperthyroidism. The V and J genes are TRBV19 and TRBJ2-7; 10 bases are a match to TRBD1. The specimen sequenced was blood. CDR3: CASMVTGGGEQYF. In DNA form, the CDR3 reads TGTGCCAGTATGGTGACAGGGGGCGGCGAGCAGTACTTC.